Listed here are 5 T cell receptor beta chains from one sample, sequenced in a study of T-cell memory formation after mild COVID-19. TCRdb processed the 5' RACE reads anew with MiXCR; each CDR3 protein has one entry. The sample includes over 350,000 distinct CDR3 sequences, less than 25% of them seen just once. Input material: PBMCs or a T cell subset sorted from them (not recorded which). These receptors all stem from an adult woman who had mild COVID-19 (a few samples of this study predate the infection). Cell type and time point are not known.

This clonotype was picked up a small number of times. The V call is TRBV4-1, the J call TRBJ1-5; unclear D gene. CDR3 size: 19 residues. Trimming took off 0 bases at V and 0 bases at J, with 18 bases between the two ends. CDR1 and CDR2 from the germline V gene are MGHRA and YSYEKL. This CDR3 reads CASSQDYNYAGLSNQPQHF. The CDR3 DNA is TGCGCCAGCAGCCAAGATTACAACTATGCAGGACTTAGCAATCAGCCCCAGCATTTT.

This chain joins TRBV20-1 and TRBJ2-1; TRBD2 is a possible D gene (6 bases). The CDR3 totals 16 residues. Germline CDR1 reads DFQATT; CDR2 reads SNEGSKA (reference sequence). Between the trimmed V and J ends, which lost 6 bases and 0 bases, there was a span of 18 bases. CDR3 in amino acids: CSAPGGLDGSYNEQFF. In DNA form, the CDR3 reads TGCAGTGCCCCTGGGGGACTTGATGGCTCCTACAATGAGCAGTTCTTC.

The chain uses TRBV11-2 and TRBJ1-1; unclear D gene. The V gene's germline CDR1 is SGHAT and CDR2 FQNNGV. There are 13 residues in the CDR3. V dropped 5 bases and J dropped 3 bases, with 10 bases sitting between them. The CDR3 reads CASSISAYTEAFF. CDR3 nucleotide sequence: TGTGCCAGCAGCATATCTGCGTACACTGAAGCTTTCTTT. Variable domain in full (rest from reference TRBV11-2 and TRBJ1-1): EAGVAQSPRYKIIEKRQSVAFWCNPISGHATLYWYQQILGQGPKLLIQFQNNGVVDDSQLPKDRFSAERLKGVDSTLKIQPAKLEDSAVYLCASSISAYTEAFFGQGTRLTVV.

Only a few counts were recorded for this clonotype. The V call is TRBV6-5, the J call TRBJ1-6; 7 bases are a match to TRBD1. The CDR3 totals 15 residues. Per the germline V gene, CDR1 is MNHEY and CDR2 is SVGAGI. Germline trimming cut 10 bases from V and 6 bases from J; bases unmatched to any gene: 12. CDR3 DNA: TGTGCCACAAAGGCTGTGGGACAGAGTAATTCACCCCTCCACTTT. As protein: CATKAVGQSNSPLHF.

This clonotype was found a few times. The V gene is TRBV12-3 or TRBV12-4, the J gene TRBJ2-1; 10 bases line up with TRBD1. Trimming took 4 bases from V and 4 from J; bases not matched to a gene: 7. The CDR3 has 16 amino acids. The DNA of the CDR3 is TGTGCCAGCAGTTCGGTTTGGGACAGGGGATACAATGAGCAGTTCTTC. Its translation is CASSSVWDRGYNEQFF.